This T cell receptor beta chain emerged from a study of post-analysis software for immune sequencing data. CDR3 length equals 13 residues. Germline CDR1 reads DFQATT; CDR2 reads SNEGSKA (reference sequence). V was pared by 1 base and J by 7 bases, with 14 bases between. Incorporated into the TCR beta cDNA libraries were unique molecular identifiers, which served to reduce PCR and sequencing biases. T cells numbering roughly 0.95 to 10 million gave rise to a few hundred thousand cDNA molecules. TCRdb fed the PCR reads into MiXCR, producing one record per CDR3 protein. The data show 450,000 or so distinct CDR3 sequences, roughly 45% seen once. There are a few counts of this clonotype. Its specificity is unknown. General observations from the study: About five TRBV segments appeared more often in patients than in controls, and TRBV5-6, TRBV5-1 and TRBV20-1 were among these. Samples from a shared batch, those prepared together, strongly co-clustered by F measure.

This chain connects TRBV20-1 to TRBJ2-7; no firm D call. The sample was blood. The TCR was taken from a girl aged 10 to 17 with multiple sclerosis. CDR3 residues: CSARVTTEQEQYF. The DNA of the CDR3 is TGCAGTGCTAGAGTTACGACGGAACAGGAGCAGTACTTC.